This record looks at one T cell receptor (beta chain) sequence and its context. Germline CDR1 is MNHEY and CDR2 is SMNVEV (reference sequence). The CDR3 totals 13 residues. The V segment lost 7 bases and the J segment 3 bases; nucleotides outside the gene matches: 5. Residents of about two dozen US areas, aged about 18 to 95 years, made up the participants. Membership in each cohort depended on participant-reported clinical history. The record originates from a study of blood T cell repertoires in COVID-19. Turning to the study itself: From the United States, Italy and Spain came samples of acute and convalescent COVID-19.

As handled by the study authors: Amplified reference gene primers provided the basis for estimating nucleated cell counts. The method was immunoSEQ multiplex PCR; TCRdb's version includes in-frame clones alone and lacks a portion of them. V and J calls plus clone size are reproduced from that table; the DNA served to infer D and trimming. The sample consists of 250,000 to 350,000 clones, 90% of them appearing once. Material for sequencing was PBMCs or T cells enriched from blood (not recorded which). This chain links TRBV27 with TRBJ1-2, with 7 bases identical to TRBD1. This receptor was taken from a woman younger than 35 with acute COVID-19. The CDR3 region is CASKPGTDYGYTF. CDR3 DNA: TGTGCCAGCAAACCGGGGACAGACTATGGCTACACCTTC.